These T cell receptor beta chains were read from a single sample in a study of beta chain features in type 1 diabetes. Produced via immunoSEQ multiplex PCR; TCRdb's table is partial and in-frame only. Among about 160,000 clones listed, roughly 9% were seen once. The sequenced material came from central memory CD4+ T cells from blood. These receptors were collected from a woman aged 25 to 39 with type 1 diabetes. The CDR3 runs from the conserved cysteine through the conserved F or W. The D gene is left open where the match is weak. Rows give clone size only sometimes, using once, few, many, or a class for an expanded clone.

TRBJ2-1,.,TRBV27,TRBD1,CASSLIGGRKVGEQFF,TGTGCCAGCAGTTTAATAGGGGGCCGTAAGGTCGGTGAGCAGTTCTTC
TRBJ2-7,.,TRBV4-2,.,CASTSGGDSYEQYF,TGTGCCAGCACCTCGGGCGGGGACTCCTACGAGCAGTACTTC
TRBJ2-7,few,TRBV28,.,CASSLAPPPYEQYF,TGTGCCAGCAGTTTGGCTCCACCACCCTACGAGCAGTACTTC
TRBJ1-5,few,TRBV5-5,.,CASSFYNQPQHF,TGTGCCAGCAGCTTCTACAATCAGCCCCAGCATTTT
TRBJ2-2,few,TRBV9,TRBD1,CASSVFRGRLNTGELFF,TGTGCCAGCAGCGTATTCAGGGGGCGATTGAACACCGGGGAGCTGTTTTTT
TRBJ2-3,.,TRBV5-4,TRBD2,CASSRGGPSGSLTDTQYF,TGTGCCAGCAGCCGGGGAGGTCCTAGCGGGAGCTTGACAGATACGCAGTATTTT
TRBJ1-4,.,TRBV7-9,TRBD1,CASSLVGYGTDNEKLFF,TGTGCCAGCAGCTTGGTTGGTTATGGGACAGACAATGAAAAACTGTTTTTT
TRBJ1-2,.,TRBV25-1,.,CASSWEGGASGYTF,TGTGCCAGCAGTTGGGAGGGTGGGGCCTCAGGCTACACCTTC
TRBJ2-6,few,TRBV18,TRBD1,CASSHRQGLAGANVLTF,TGTGCCAGCTCACACAGACAGGGTTTGGCTGGGGCCAACGTCCTGACTTTC
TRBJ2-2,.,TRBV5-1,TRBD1,CASSEDRGRGTGELFF,TGCGCCAGCAGCGAAGACAGGGGGCGCGGAACCGGGGAGCTGTTTTTT
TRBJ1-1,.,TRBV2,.,CASSQQGRNTEAFF,TGTGCCAGCAGTCAACAGGGAAGGAACACTGAAGCTTTCTTT
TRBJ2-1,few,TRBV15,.,CATSRADRAGNEQFF,TGTGCCACCAGCAGAGCGGACCGGGCGGGAAATGAGCAGTTCTTC
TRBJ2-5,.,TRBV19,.,CASSQLDQETQYF,TGTGCCAGTAGTCAACTAGACCAAGAGACCCAGTACTTC
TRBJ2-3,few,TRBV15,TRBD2,CATSRGLADTDTQYF,TGTGCCACCAGCAGAGGACTAGCCGACACAGATACGCAGTATTTT
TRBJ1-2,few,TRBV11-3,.,CASSLDRLVDYTF,TGTGCCAGCAGCCTGGACAGACTCGTCGACTACACCTTC
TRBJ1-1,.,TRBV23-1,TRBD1,CASSQWTGMNTEAFF,TGCGCCAGCAGTCAATGGACAGGAATGAACACTGAAGCTTTCTTT
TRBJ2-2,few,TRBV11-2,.,CASSYRGSGELFF,TGTGCCAGCAGCTATAGAGGGTCCGGGGAGCTGTTTTTT
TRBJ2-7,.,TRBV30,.,CAWGSLDEQYF,TGTGCCTGGGGGAGTCTAGACGAGCAGTACTTC
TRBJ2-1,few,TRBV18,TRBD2,CASSPNQAGGGNEQFF,TGTGCCAGCTCACCGAACCAAGCGGGAGGGGGCAATGAGCAGTTCTTC
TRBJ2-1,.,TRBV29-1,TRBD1,CSVVERTGGFNNEQFF,TGCAGCGTTGTCGAAAGGACAGGGGGTTTCAACAATGAGCAGTTCTTC
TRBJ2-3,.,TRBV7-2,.,CASSLAGGTDTQYF,TGTGCCAGCAGCTTAGCGGGAGGCACAGATACGCAGTATTTT
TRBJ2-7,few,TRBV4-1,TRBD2,CASSSGGFGEQYF,TGTGCCAGCAGCTCGGGGGGGTTTGGAGAGCAGTACTTC
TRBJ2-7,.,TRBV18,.,CASSESEAYEQYF,TGTGCCAGCTCGGAAAGCGAGGCCTACGAGCAGTACTTC
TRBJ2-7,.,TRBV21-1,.,CASERAYEQYF,TGTGCCAGCGAGCGTGCCTACGAGCAGTACTTC
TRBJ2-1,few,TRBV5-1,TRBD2,CASSFGQTSGSGEQFF,TGCGCCAGCAGCTTTGGACAGACTAGCGGGAGCGGTGAGCAGTTCTTC
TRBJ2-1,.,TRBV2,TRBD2,CATSSGGLNNEQFF,TGTGCCACCTCTAGCGGGGGATTAAACAATGAGCAGTTCTTC
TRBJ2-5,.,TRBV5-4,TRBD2,CASSRSRGSLRLAVQETQYF,TGTGCCAGCAGCCGCTCCCGTGGCAGCCTGCGACTAGCGGTCCAAGAGACCCAGTACTTC
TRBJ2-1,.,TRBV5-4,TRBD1,CASSLDGTDKNEQFF,TGTGCCAGCAGCTTGGACGGGACAGACAAGAATGAGCAGTTCTTC
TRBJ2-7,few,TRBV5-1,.,CASSLGAGYASSYEQYF,TGCGCCAGCAGCTTGGGGGCAGGGTACGCCTCCTCCTACGAGCAGTACTTC
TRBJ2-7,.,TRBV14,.,CASSPTRNHEQYF,TGTGCCAGCAGCCCAACTAGGAACCACGAGCAGTACTTC
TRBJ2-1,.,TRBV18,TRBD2,CASSPQGLAGRNEQFF,TGTGCCAGCTCACCCCAGGGACTAGCGGGAAGGAATGAGCAGTTCTTC
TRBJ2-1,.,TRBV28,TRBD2,CASSSLTSGRYNEQFF,TGTGCCAGCAGCTCTCTCACTAGCGGACGTTACAATGAGCAGTTCTTC
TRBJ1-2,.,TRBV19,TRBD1,CASSIHGTVYGYTF,TGTGCCAGTAGTATCCACGGGACAGTCTATGGCTACACCTTC
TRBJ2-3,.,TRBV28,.,CASRLQSADTQYF,TGTGCCAGCCGACTCCAGTCAGCGGATACGCAGTATTTT
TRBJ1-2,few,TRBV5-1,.,CASSVRQPVGYTF,TGCGCCAGCAGCGTCCGACAGCCCGTGGGCTACACCTTC
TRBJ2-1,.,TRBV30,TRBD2,CAWSQREEGEQFF,TGTGCCTGGAGCCAGCGGGAGGAGGGTGAGCAGTTCTTC
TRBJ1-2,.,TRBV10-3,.,CAISESRGYGYTF,TGTGCCATCAGTGAGTCGCGGGGTTATGGCTACACCTTC
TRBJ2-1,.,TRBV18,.,CASSPRGSAYNEQFF,TGTGCCAGCTCACCACGAGGCTCGGCCTACAATGAGCAGTTCTTC